This T cell receptor (beta chain) was sequenced during a study of neurological immune-mediated disorders. Points from the study as a whole: Patients with HTLV-1-associated myelopathy had the highest level of TCR clonal expansion, whereas patients with multiple sclerosis had the lowest level, falling beneath the level found in healthy controls.

V gave up 3 bases and J gave up 7 bases, with 13 bases separating them. In germline, CDR1 is DFQATT, CDR2 SNEGSKA (reference sequence). The CDR3 sequence is 14 residues long. This clonotype has ten or more counts. Its antigen is undetermined. TCRdb called the 5' RACE reads again in MiXCR, with one record for every CDR3 protein. The data contain 40,000 or so distinct CDR3 sequences, around 2.9% of them singletons. Sample time point: longitudinal time-point 1 (baseline). The source is an older woman with multiple sclerosis. The chain is built from TRBV20-1 and TRBJ1-6, with D perhaps matching TRBD1 (6 bases). What was sequenced was PBMCs. The CDR3 loop is CSASGSQGNSPLHF. The CDR3 nucleotides are TGCAGTGCTAGCGGTTCACAGGGCAATTCACCCCTCCACTTT.